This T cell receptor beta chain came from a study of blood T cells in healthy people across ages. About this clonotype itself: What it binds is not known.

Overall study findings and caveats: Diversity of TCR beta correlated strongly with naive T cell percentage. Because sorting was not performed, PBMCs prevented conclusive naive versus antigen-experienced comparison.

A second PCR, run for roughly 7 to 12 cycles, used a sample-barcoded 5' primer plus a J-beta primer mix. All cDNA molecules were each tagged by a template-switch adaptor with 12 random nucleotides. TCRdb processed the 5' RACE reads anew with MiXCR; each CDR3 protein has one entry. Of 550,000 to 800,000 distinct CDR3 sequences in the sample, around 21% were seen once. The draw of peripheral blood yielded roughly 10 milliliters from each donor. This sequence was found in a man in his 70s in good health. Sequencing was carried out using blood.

CDR3: CASSFYSLIRGREIGYTF. Here the CDR3 DNA reads TGTGCCAGCAGTTTCTACTCGCTTATCAGGGGGCGGGAAATTGGCTACACCTTC. The gene calls are TRBV12-3 or TRBV12-4 and TRBJ1-2; 8 bases map to TRBD1. The CDR3 spans 18 residues. V was pared by 3 bases and J by 7 bases, with 19 bases of the junction left unmatched.